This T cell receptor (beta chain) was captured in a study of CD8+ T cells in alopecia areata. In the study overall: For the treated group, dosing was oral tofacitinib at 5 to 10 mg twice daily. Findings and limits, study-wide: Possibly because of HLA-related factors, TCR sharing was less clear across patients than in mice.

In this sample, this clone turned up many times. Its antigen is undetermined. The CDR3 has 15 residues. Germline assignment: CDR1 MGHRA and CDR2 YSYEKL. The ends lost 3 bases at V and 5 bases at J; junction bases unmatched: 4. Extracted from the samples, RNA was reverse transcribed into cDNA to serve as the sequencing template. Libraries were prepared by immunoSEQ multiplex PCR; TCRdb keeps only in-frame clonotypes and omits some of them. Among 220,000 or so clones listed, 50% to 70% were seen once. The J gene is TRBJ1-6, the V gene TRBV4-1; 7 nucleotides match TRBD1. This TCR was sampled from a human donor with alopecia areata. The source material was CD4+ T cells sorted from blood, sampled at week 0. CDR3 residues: CASSQVRGNNSPLHF. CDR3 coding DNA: TGCGCCAGCAGCCAGGTCAGGGGGAATAATTCACCCCTCCACTTT.